This T cell receptor (beta chain) was identified during a study of early T cells in non-severe SARS-CoV-2 infection. The wider study: Sequencing input comprised bulk RNA from unsorted whole blood; chain pairing was not available. Points from the study as a whole: Reliance on VDJdb matching favored anti-spike CD8 responses; private and CD4 specificities were missed.

TCRdb reanalysed the 5' RACE reads using MiXCR and keeps one entry per CDR3 protein. The sample yields more than 70,000 distinct CDR3 sequences, 9% to 15% seen once. For this clonotype: Its antigen is as yet unknown.

This receptor was identified in an adult who was a healthcare worker with PCR-confirmed SARS-CoV-2 infection or an uninfected control (not recorded which). The sample consisted of whole blood.

DNA of the CDR3: TGCAGCCCAATGGACAGGCTCAATCAGCCCCAGCATTTT. The encoded protein is CSPMDRLNQPQHF. The chain combines TRBV29-1 with TRBJ1-5; 7 positions match TRBD1. V shed 8 bases, J shed 3 bases, and the junction held 7 bases outside the gene matches. The CDR3 is 13 residues long. The germline CDR1 and CDR2 sequences are SQVTM and ANQGSEA.